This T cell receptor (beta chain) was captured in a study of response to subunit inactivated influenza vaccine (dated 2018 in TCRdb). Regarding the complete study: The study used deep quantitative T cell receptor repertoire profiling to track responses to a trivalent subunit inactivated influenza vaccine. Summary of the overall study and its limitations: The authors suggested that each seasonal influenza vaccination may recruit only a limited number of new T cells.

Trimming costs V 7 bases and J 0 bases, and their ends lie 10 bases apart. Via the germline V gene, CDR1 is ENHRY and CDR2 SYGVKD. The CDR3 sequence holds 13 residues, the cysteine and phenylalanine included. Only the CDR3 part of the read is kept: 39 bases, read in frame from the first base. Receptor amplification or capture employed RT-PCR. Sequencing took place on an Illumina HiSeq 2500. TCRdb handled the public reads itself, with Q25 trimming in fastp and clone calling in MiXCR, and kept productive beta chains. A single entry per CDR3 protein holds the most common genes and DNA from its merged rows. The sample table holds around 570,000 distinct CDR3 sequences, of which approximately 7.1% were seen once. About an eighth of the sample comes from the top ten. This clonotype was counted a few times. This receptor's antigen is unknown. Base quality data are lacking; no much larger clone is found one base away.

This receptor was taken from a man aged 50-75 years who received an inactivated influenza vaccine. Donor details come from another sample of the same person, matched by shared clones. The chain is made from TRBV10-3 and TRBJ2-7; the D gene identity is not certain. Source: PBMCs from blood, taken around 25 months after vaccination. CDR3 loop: CAIKAESSYEQYF. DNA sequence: TGTGCCATCAAGGCGGAAAGCTCCTACGAGCAGTACTTC.